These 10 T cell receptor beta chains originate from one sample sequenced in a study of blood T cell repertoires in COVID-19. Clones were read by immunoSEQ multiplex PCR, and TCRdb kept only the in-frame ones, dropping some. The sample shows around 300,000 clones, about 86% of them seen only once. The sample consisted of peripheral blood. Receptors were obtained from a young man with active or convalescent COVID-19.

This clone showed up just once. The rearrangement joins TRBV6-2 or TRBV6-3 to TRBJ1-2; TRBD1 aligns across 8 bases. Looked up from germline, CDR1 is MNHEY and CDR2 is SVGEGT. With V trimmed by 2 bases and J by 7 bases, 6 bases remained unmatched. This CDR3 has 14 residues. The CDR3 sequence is CASSYDRGGGGYTF. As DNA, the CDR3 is TGTGCCAGCAGTTACGACAGGGGAGGTGGTGGCTACACCTTC.

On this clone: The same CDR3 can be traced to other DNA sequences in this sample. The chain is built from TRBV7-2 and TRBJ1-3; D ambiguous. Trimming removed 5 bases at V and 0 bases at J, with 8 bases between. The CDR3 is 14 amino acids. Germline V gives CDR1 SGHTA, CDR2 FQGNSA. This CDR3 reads CASSLQASGNTIYF. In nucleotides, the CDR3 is TGTGCCAGCAGCCTCCAGGCCTCTGGAAACACCATATATTTT.

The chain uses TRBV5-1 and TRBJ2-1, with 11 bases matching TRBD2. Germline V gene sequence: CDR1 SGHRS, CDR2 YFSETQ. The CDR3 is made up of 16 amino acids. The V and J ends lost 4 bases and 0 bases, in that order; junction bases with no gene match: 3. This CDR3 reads CASSTSGSYSYNEQFF. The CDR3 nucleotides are TGCGCCAGCAGCACTAGCGGGAGTTACTCCTACAATGAGCAGTTCTTC.

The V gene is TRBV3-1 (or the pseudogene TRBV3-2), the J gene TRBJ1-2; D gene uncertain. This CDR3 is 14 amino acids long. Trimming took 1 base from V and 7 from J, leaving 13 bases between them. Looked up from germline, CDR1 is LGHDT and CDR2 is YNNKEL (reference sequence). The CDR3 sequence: CASSQVATLTGYTF. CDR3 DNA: TGTGCCAGCAGCCAAGTAGCGACACTTACTGGCTACACCTTC.

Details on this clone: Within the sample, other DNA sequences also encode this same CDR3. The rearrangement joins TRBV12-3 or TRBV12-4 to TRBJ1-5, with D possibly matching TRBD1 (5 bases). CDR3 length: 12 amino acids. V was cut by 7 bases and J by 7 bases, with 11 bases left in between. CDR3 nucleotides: TGTGCCAGCACCCCGGGGGGACAGCCCCAGCATTTT. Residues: CASTPGGQPQHF.

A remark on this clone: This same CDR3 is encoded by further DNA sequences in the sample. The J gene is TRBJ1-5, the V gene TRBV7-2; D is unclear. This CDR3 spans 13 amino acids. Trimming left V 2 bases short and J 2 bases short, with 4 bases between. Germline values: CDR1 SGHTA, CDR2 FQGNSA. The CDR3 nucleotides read TGTGCCAGCAGCTTACGCGGCAATCAGCCCCAGCATTTT. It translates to CASSLRGNQPQHF.

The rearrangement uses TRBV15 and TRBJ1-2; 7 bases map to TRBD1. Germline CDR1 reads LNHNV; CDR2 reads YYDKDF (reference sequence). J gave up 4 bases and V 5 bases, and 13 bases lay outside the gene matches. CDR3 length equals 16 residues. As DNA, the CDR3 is TGTGCCACCAGCGGGCGAACGGGTGAGGGGGCCTATGGCTACACCTTC. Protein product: CATSGRTGEGAYGYTF.

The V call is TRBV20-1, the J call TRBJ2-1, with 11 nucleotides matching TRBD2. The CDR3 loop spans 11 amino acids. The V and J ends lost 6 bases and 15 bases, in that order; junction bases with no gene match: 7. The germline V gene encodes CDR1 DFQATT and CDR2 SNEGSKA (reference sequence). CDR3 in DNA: TGCAGTGCGCCCGCTAGCGGGGGGTGGTTCTTC. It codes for CSAPASGGWFF.

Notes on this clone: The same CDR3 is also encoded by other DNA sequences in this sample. The CDR3 is CASSLRTSGYNEQFF. CDR3 sequence (DNA): TGTGCCAGCAGCTTAAGGACTAGCGGATACAATGAGCAGTTCTTC. The rearrangement uses TRBV7-3 and TRBJ2-1; 10 bases are shared with TRBD2. J gave up 4 bases and V 1 base, and 1 base lay outside the gene matches. CDR3 length equals 15 residues. Germline V gene data show CDR1 as SGHTA and CDR2 as FQGTGA.

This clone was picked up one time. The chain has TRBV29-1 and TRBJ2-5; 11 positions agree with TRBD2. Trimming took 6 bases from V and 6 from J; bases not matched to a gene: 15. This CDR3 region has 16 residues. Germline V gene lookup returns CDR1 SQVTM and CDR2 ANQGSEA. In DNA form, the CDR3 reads TGCAGCGTACTAGCGGGGGAACCCCCGGTCGGCCAGACCCAGTACTTC. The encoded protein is CSVLAGEPPVGQTQYF.